Below, one TCR beta chain is given with its context. CDR3 length equals 16 residues. Germline V gene data show CDR1 as SGHTA and CDR2 as FQGNSA. V was trimmed by 5 bases and J by 5 bases, leaving 19 bases between them. Per individual sample, total RNA of at least 6 micrograms was extracted. The sample belongs to a study of blood T cells in healthy people across ages. The authors ran a second PCR of about 6 to 12 cycles using a sample-barcoded 5' primer and a J-beta primer mix. Each CDR3 protein is one row after TCRdb ran MiXCR on the 5' RACE reads. The sample lists 600,000 to 1,000,000 distinct CDR3 sequences, roughly 60% occurring once.

Sequencing was performed on blood. This TCR was sampled from a man aged 25-45 years in good health. The rearrangement links TRBV7-2 to TRBJ2-1, with D possibly called TRBD1 or TRBD2 (7 bases each). The CDR3 spells CASSHLRDSGDNEQFF. The CDR3 DNA sequence: TGTGCCAGCAGCCACCTCCGGGACAGCGGGGACAATGAGCAGTTCTTC. Together with reference TRBV7-2 and TRBJ2-1, the CDR3 gives the full variable domain: GAGVSQSPSNKVTEKGKDVELRCDPISGHTALYWYRQSLGQGLEFLIYFQGNSAPDKSGLPSDRFSAERTGGSVSTLTIQRTQQEDSAVYLCASSHLRDSGDNEQFFGPGTRLTVL.